The sequence of this T cell receptor (beta chain) was determined in a study of T cell responses to AZD1222 COVID-19 vaccine. The CDR3 is made up of 13 amino acids. V shed 0 bases and J shed 7 bases, with 7 bases lying between them. CDR1 and CDR2 from the germline V gene are SEHNR and FQNEAQ (reference sequence). This clone has more than one count but fewer than ten. Second doses that came at about 4 or about 12 weeks were put together. TCRdb's copy holds only in-frame clones and misses some; the assay was immunoSEQ multiplex PCR. The sample includes roughly 56,000 clones, 81% of them seen just once. The source of this sequence is an adult who received the AZD1222 COVID-19 vaccine. The chain couples TRBV7-9 to TRBJ2-1, with D unresolved. Specimen: peripheral blood, collected 28 days after the second AZD1222 dose. The CDR3 sequence is CASSLAKNNEQFF. The CDR3, as DNA: TGTGCCAGCAGCTTAGCAAAAAATAATGAGCAGTTCTTC.